Below are 18 T cell receptor beta chains sequenced from a single sample in a study of blood T cell repertoires in COVID-19. Profiling relied on immunoSEQ multiplex PCR, and the TCRdb table lists in-frame clones only, not all of them. Seen here are fewer than 250,000 clones, 75% to 85% observed once, and the top ten hold less than 8%. Sequencing was performed on peripheral blood. All receptors derive from a woman in her 50s with acute or convalescent COVID-19.

The rearrangement links TRBV5-1 to TRBJ2-5, with 7 positions matching TRBD1. Trimming removed 4 bases from V and 4 bases from J; junction bases left unmatched: 7. The CDR3 extends over 14 amino acids. Germline CDR1 is SGHRS and CDR2 is YFSETQ. DNA for the CDR3: TGCGCCAGCAGCATAGGGACAGATCGAGAGACCCAGTACTTC. Translation gives CASSIGTDRETQYF.

The chain combines TRBV7-9 with TRBJ2-4, with 8 bases lining up with TRBD1. Germline V CDR1 and CDR2: SEHNR, FQNEAQ (reference sequence). The CDR3 runs 13 residues. The J segment lost 9 bases and the V segment lost 5 bases, leaving 6 bases of the junction unmatched. The CDR3 sequence: CASSIGQGGIQYF. Here the CDR3 DNA reads TGTGCCAGCAGCATCGGACAGGGTGGCATTCAGTACTTC.

The chain uses TRBV7-2 and TRBJ2-5, with 7 bases aligning to TRBD2. Losses at the gene ends were 2 bases for V and 4 bases for J; bases not matched to a gene: 1. The CDR3 is 13 residues long. Germline V lookup: CDR1 SGHTA, CDR2 FQGNSA. As DNA, the CDR3 is TGTGCCAGCAGCTTACAGCGGGGAGAGACCCAGTACTTC. As protein: CASSLQRGETQYF.

V and J are TRBV4-1 and TRBJ1-6; 10 bases fit TRBD1. Germline values: CDR1 MGHRA, CDR2 YSYEKL. The CDR3 has 12 residues. V lost 8 bases to trimming and J lost 9 bases; unmatched junction nucleotides: 1. Here the CDR3 reads CASGTGVSPLHF. For the CDR3, the DNA is TGCGCCAGCGGGACAGGGGTTTCACCCCTCCACTTT.

This chain uses TRBV7-6 with TRBJ1-4; 9 bases map to TRBD1. Germline assignment: CDR1 SGHVS and CDR2 FNYEAQ. The CDR3 spans 16 residues. With V trimmed by 1 base and J by 8 bases, 8 bases remained unmatched. CDR3 sequence (DNA): TGTGCCAGCAGCTTAGGGGACAGGGAGCGGGGGGAAAAACTGTTTTTT. Its protein is CASSLGDRERGEKLFF.

V is TRBV5-1 and J is TRBJ1-4; no definite D call. Trimming took off 0 bases at V and 0 bases at J, with 6 bases between the two ends. Germline lookup yields CDR1 SGHRS and CDR2 YFSETQ. The CDR3 loop spans 15 amino acids. For the CDR3, the DNA is TGCGCCAGCAGCTTGGGTACAGCAACTAATGAAAAACTGTTTTTT. Protein product: CASSLGTATNEKLFF.

This chain links TRBV28 with TRBJ1-4, with 9 nucleotides matching TRBD1. Unmatched junction bases numbered 13, after V lost 4 bases and J lost 10 bases. Per germline, CDR1 MDHEN and CDR2 SYDVKM. The CDR3 length is 16 residues. Written as DNA, the CDR3 is TGTGCCAGCAGTTCGGGCCCAAACAGGGGGCTAGGAAAACTGTTTTTT. This encodes CASSSGPNRGLGKLFF.

The CDR3 loop reads CASSLDGQGPYYGYTF. Here the CDR3 DNA reads TGTGCCAGCAGCTTAGATGGCCAGGGCCCTTACTATGGCTACACCTTC. The chain employs TRBV11-2 and TRBJ1-2, with D possibly TRBD1 on 5 matching bases. Trimming shortened V by 0 bases and J by 3 bases, and 14 bases separated the two germline ends. The CDR3 runs 16 residues. Germline CDR1 SGHAT, CDR2 FQNNGV.

This clone was found once. The chain employs TRBV28 and TRBJ1-2; weak D call: TRBD1 (6 bases). Germline V gene sequence: CDR1 MDHEN, CDR2 SYDVKM. This CDR3 is built from 16 residues. With 3 bases removed from V and 5 bases from J, the gap between germline ends came to 19 bases. The CDR3 loop reads CASSFDETGRFYGYTF. In DNA, the CDR3 is TGTGCCAGCAGTTTTGATGAGACAGGCCGATTTTATGGCTACACCTTC.

This clone was detected once. This sequence joins TRBV6-5 and TRBJ1-1; TRBD1 might be the D (6 bases). The V gene lost 5 bases and the J gene lost 9 bases, with 19 bases spanning the gap. CDR1 is MNHEY and CDR2 is SVGAGI in the germline V gene. The CDR3 sequence is 14 residues long. CDR3 sequence: CASSRPGTPAQAFF. The DNA for the CDR3 is TGTGCCAGCAGTCGTCCCGGGACACCCGCCCAAGCTTTCTTT.

The sample holds one count of this clone. V and J are TRBV7-9 and TRBJ2-1; 9 bases align to TRBD2. Losses at the gene ends were 5 bases for V and 8 bases for J; bases not matched to a gene: 10. In germline, CDR1 is SEHNR, CDR2 FQNEAQ (reference sequence). The CDR3 covers 15 residues. This CDR3 is CASSGIAGEADEQFF. In nucleotides, the CDR3 is TGTGCCAGCAGCGGCATAGCGGGGGAAGCCGATGAGCAGTTCTTC.

The V and J genes are TRBV6-4 and TRBJ1-5; tentatively, D is TRBD1 (5 bases). This CDR3 is built from 14 residues. V gave up 7 bases and J gave up 4 bases, with 14 bases separating them. From germline, CDR1 is MRHNA and CDR2 SNTAGT. This CDR3 reads CASTLPGGNQPQHF. In DNA form, the CDR3 reads TGTGCCAGCACTTTGCCGGGGGGAAATCAGCCCCAGCATTTT.

This chain links TRBV6-5 with TRBJ2-1, with 10 bases matching TRBD2. CDR1 and CDR2 (germline): MNHEY, SVGAGI. V lost 2 bases and J lost 8; bases outside the gene matches: 6. This CDR3 is 15 amino acids long. CDR3 loop: CASSYKSSGSYEQFF. The CDR3 DNA reads as TGTGCCAGCAGTTACAAATCTAGCGGGAGTTATGAGCAGTTCTTC.

This chain uses TRBV4-1 with TRBJ2-2, with 11 bases matching TRBD2. The CDR3 is made up of 15 amino acids. Germline loops: CDR1 MGHRA, CDR2 YSYEKL. Trimming removed 5 bases from V and 5 bases from J; junction bases left unmatched: 4. CDR3 sequence (DNA): TGCGCCAGCAGCACTAGCGGGAGAGGGACCGGGGAGCTGTTTTTT. Translating gives CASSTSGRGTGELFF.

The CDR3 is CASSIKQSNQPQHF. The CDR3 bases are TGTGCCAGTAGTATAAAACAAAGCAATCAGCCCCAGCATTTT. The rearrangement uses TRBV19 and TRBJ1-5; D is undetermined. Trimming removed 2 bases from V and 1 base from J, with 6 bases in between. The CDR3 is 14 residues long. CDR1 LNHDA and CDR2 SQIVND come from the germline V gene (reference sequence).

The chain is built from TRBV3-1 (or the pseudogene TRBV3-2) and TRBJ2-1, with 8 bases aligning to TRBD2. The germline V gene has CDR1 LGHDT and CDR2 YNNKEL (reference sequence). The CDR3 covers 15 residues. V dropped 3 bases and J dropped 0; count of bases not matched to a gene: 1. The CDR3 region is CASSHSGNSYNEQFF. The DNA for the CDR3 is TGTGCCAGCAGCCATAGCGGGAACTCCTACAATGAGCAGTTCTTC.

This chain uses TRBV28 with TRBJ1-4; possibly TRBD1 for D (6 bases). V lost 6 bases, J lost 0 bases, and 11 bases lay in between. Germline V CDR1 and CDR2: MDHEN, SYDVKM. The CDR3 is 15 amino acids. CDR3 DNA: TGTGCCAGCAGAGGACAGTCGGCAACTAATGAAAAACTGTTTTTT. Amino acid sequence: CASRGQSATNEKLFF.

This chain joins TRBV12-3 or TRBV12-4 and TRBJ1-2, with D possibly being TRBD1 (6 bases). The CDR3 extends over 13 amino acids. The V gene lost 6 bases and the J gene lost 7 bases, with 15 bases spanning the gap. CDR3 amino acids: CASRKGQFSGYTF. The CDR3 nucleotides are TGTGCCAGCAGAAAAGGACAGTTTTCTGGCTACACCTTC.